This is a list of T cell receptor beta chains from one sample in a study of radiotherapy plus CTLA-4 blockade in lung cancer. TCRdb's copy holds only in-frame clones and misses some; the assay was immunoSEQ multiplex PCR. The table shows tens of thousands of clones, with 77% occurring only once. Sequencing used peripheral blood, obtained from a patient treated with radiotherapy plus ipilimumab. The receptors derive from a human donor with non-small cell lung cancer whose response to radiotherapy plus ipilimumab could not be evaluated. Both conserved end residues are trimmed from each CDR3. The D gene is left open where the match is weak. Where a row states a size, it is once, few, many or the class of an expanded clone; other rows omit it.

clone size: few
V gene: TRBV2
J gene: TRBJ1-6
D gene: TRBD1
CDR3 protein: ASHRGRDSPLH

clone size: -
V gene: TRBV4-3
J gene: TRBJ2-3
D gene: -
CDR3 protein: ASSQDLRQGQTDTQY

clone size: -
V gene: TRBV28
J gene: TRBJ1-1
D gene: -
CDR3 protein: ASSLRRDVTEAF

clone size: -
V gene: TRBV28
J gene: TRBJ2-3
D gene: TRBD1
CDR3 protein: ASSFQGQGPDTQY

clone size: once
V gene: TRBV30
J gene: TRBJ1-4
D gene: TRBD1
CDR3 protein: AWSPGQGVGKLF

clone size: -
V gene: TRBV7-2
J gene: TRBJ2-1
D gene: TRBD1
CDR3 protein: ASSLDYGTVGEQF

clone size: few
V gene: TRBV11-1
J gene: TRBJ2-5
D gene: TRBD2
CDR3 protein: ASSLGLAGTQETQY

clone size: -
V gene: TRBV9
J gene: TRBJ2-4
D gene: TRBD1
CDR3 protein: ASSGLPGGVAKNIQY

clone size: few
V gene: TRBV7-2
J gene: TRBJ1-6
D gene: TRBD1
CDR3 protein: ASSPLRGQGDSPLH

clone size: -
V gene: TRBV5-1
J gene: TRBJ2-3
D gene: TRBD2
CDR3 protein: ASSLILANPGDTQY

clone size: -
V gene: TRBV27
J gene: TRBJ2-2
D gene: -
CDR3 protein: ASSLGLRETGELF

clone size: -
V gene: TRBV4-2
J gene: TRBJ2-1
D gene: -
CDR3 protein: ASSPLRQGEQF

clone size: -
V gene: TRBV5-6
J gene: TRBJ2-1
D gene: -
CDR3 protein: ASRRTEGGEQF

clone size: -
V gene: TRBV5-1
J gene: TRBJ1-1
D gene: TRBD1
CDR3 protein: AAGKGAGFKSNTEAF

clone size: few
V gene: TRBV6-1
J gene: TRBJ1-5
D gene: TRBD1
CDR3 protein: ASRLTGGNQPQH

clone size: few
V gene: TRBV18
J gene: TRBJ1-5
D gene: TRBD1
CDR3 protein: ASSPTAGGAGQPQH

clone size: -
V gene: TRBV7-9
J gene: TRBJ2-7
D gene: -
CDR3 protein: ASRAGTETYEQY

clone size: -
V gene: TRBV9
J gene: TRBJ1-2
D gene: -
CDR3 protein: ASSVSQGIGYT

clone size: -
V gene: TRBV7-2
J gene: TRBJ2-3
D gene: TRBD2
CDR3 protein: ASSSGASGSPDTQY

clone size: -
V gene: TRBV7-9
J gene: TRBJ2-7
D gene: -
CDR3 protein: ASSSLGVTSYEQY

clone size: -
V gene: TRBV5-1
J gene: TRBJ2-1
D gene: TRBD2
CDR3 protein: ASSVTAGNNEQF

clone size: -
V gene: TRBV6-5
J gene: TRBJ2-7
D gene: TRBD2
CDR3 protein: ASSYSSGRAHSEY

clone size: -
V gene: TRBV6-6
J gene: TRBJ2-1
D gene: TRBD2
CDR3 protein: ASSLLAGEQF

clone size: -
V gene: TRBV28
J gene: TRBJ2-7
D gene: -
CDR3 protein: ASSFPGDHEQY

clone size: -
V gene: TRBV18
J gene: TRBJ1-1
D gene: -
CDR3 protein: ASSQISLDNGGGEAF

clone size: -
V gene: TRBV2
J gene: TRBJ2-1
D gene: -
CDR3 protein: ARGDRYNEQF

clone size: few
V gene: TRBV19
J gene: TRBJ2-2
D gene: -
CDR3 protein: ASSIGGTGELF